These T cell receptor beta chains were read from a single sample in a study of blood T cells in healthy people across ages. TCRdb reprocessed the 5' RACE reads with MiXCR, giving one entry per CDR3 protein. The data contain approximately 730,000 distinct CDR3 sequences, about 42% of them seen just once; the ten biggest clones take up about 20%. Sequenced sample: blood. Source of these receptors: a woman aged 55 to 70 in good health. CDR3s include the opening cysteine and the closing phenylalanine or tryptophan. D genes are given only for firm matches. Some rows have no size entry. The others give once, few or many, or a class for an expanded clone.

TRBV6-2/TRBV6-3	TRBD2	13	TRBJ2-1	few	TGTGCCAGCAGTTACGGGACTAGAGGGGAGCAGTTCTTC	CASSYGTRGEQFF
TRBV7-2	NA	17	TRBJ2-3	many	TGTGCCAGCAGCTTAGAACAGGGAATTTCTTTGACAGATACGCAGTATTTT	CASSLEQGISLTDTQYF
TRBV5-4	NA	14	TRBJ2-2	NA	TGTGCCAGCAGCTTGGTGACAGAACCCGGGGAGCTGTTTTTT	CASSLVTEPGELFF
TRBV3-1	NA	15	TRBJ2-1	many	TGTGCCAGCAGCCATAACAGTATCTCCTACAATGAGCAGTTCTTC	CASSHNSISYNEQFF
TRBV19	TRBD2	17	TRBJ2-3	NA	TGTGCCAGTAGTATAGATAACGGACTAGCGGTCACAGATACGCAGTATTTT	CASSIDNGLAVTDTQYF
TRBV20-1	NA	14	TRBJ1-5	once	TGCAGTGCTAGAGTAGGGAATAGCAATCAGCCCCAGCATTTT	CSARVGNSNQPQHF
TRBV27	TRBD1	14	TRBJ2-7	few	TGTGCCAGCAGTCGGGACAGGGATTCCTACGAGCAGTACTTC	CASSRDRDSYEQYF
TRBV6-5	NA	14	TRBJ2-2	few	TGTGCCAGCAGGGAGTCTACGAACACCGGGGAGCTGTTTTTT	CASRESTNTGELFF
TRBV21-1	NA	16	TRBJ2-3	few	TGTGCCAGCCCCAAAGCGGGGGGGCTCAGCACAGATACGCAGTATTTT	CASPKAGGLSTDTQYF
TRBV4-2	NA	16	TRBJ2-7	NA	TGTGCCAGCAGCCAAGCTTTCCAGGGGTTCTCCTACGAGCAGTACTTC	CASSQAFQGFSYEQYF
TRBV13	TRBD1	13	TRBJ1-2	few	TGTGCCAGCAGCGCCGGGACAGCGTCTGGCTACACCTTC	CASSAGTASGYTF
TRBV5-1	NA	15	TRBJ2-1	once	TGCGCCAGCAGCTTGGCCGGGGCCACTCAAGAGACCCAGTTCTTC	CASSLAGATQETQFF
TRBV28	TRBD1	16	TRBJ2-5	NA	TGTGCCAGGCCGGGACAGGGACCTCAGGACCAAGAGACCCAGTACTTC	CARPGQGPQDQETQYF
TRBV28	NA	14	TRBJ2-3	NA	TGTGCCAGCAGTTCGGGGCAGGGCAGGGGGGAGCAGTATTTT	CASSSGQGRGEQYF
TRBV28	NA	18	TRBJ1-5	NA	TGTGCCAGCAGTTTATCCGGGCAGGTGATTAGCAGCAATCAGCCCCAGCATTTT	CASSLSGQVISSNQPQHF
TRBV20-1	TRBD2	14	TRBJ2-3	NA	TGCAGTGCTAGACTTAGCGGGGGCACAGATACGCAGTATTTT	CSARLSGGTDTQYF
TRBV20-1	TRBD2	14	TRBJ2-1	few	TGCAGTGCTAGCCCGGGAGGGCTGGGACTCGAGCAGTTCTTC	CSASPGGLGLEQFF
TRBV12-3/TRBV12-4	TRBD1	14	TRBJ1-2	NA	TGTGCCAGCAATACACAGGGGGCAGGCTATGGCTACACCTTC	CASNTQGAGYGYTF
TRBV11-2	NA	16	TRBJ2-5	many	TGTGCCAGCAGCCACCCTGGAGGCGGGCCCCAAGAGACCCAGTACTTC	CASSHPGGGPQETQYF
TRBV2	NA	11	TRBJ2-1	NA	TGTGCCAGCAGTGAAGCTAATAGGCAGTTCTTC	CASSEANRQFF
TRBV11-1	NA	15	TRBJ2-5	many	TGTGCCAGCAGCTTCACTAGAGGACAGCAAGAGACCCAGTACTTC	CASSFTRGQQETQYF
TRBV7-9	NA	14	TRBJ2-7	NA	TGTGCCAGCAGCTTTGGTTTACAGTCCCACGAGCAGTACTTC	CASSFGLQSHEQYF
TRBV10-3	NA	15	TRBJ1-4	NA	TGTGCCATCAGTGAGTCCCTGGAGGCTAATGAAAAACTGTTTTTT	CAISESLEANEKLFF
TRBV4-1	NA	17	TRBJ1-5	NA	TGCGCCAGCAGCCAGAGTGAGGGTACCATAAGCAATCAGCCCCAGCATTTT	CASSQSEGTISNQPQHF
TRBV11-2	TRBD1	15	TRBJ2-2	many	TGTGCCAGCAGCTTAGGACAGGGAAACACCGGGGAGCTGTTTTTT	CASSLGQGNTGELFF
TRBV2	NA	15	TRBJ1-2	NA	TGTGCCAGCAGTGAAGCGCAGGGGAGCAGGGCGGGCTACACCTTC	CASSEAQGSRAGYTF
TRBV6-6	NA	14	TRBJ1-1	NA	TGTGCCAGCAGTCCCGGGACGCAGAACACTGAAGCTTTCTTT	CASSPGTQNTEAFF